What follows is one T cell receptor beta chain and its context. Its antigen is as yet unknown. The CDR3 runs to 14 residues. CDR1 SGHAT and CDR2 FQNNGV come from the germline V gene. Trimming left V 5 bases short and J 3 bases short, with 13 bases between. The source of the sample is a study of PD-1 blockade in classical Hodgkin lymphoma. Study-wide points: Complete responders had baseline diversity similar to newly diagnosed patients.

Stated time point: cycle 4 day 1 (C4D1), after less than 7 weeks of nivolumab. Every one of the patients relapsed after autologous stem cell transplantation (brentuximab vedotin exposure was variable). Clones were sequenced by immunoSEQ multiplex PCR, and TCRdb holds only the in-frame ones, with some missing. Altogether about 94,000 clones are present, about 93% being singletons, with the ten largest covering roughly 2%. The clonotype originates from a human donor with classical Hodgkin lymphoma. V usage is TRBV11-2 and J usage is TRBJ1-1; D is uncertain. The sequenced sample was peripheral blood mononuclear cells (PBMCs), obtained before the fourth cycle of nivolumab. CDR3 sequence: CASSVTIVDTEAFF. The CDR3 bases are TGTGCCAGCAGCGTGACCATTGTGGACACTGAAGCTTTCTTT.